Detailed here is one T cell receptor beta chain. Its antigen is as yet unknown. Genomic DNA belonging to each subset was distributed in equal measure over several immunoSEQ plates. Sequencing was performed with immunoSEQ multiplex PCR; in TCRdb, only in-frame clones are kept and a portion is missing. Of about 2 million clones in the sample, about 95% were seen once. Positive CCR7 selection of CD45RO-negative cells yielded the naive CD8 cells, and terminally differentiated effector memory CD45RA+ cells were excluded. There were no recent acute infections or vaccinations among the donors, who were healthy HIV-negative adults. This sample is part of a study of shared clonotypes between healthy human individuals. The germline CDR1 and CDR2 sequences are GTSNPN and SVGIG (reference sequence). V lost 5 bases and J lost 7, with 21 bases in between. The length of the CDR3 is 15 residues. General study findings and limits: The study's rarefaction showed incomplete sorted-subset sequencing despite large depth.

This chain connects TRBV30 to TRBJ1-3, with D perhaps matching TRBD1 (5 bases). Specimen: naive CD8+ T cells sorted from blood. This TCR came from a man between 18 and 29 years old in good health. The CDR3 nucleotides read TGTGCCTGGGGGCCCGGGACTCCAAGAGGGAACACCATATATTTT. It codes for CAWGPGTPRGNTIYF.